This TCR beta chain is drawn from a study of patients and donors after allogeneic stem cell transplantation. The V gene end was trimmed by 4 bases and the J gene end by 4 bases; junction bases not matched to a gene: 3. This CDR3 contains 15 residues. Germline-derived CDR1 and CDR2 are LGHNT and FRNRAP. TCRdb reprocessed the RT-PCR reads via MiXCR and lists one record per CDR3 protein. The data show 150,000 to 250,000 distinct CDR3 sequences, 41% seen once. The sequence was collected from a human donor who was either an allogeneic HSCT recipient or a stem cell or donor lymphocyte infusion donor (not recorded which). It is not recorded whose cells these are; they may come from a transplant donor. Source material: blood, either unsorted or a sorted T cell fraction (not recorded which). This chain uses TRBV12-5 with TRBJ2-3; TRBD2 matches 12 bases. CDR3 DNA sequence: TGTGCTAGTGGTTCTAGCGGGAGGGCCGCAGATACGCAGTATTTT. As protein: CASGSSGRAADTQYF. The complete variable domain, with remaining parts taken from reference TRBV12-5 and TRBJ2-3, reads DARVTQTPRHKVTEMGQEVTMRCQPILGHNTVFWYRQTMMQGLELLAYFRNRAPLDDSGMPKDRFSAEMPDATLATLKIQPSEPRDSAVYFCASGSSGRAADTQYFGPGTRLTVL.